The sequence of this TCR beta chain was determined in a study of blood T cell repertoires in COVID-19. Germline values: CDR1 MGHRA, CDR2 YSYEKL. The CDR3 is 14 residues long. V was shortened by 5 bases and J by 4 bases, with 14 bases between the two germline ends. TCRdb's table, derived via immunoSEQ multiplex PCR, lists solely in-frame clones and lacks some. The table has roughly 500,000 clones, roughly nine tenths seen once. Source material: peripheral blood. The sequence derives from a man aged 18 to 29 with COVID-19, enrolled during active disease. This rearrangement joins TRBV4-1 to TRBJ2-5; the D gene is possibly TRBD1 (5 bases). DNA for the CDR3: TGCGCCAGCAGCTTTCGACCAGGGCGAGAGACCCAGTACTTC. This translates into CASSFRPGRETQYF.